A single T cell receptor beta chain is shown here with its context. The donors, aged roughly 6 to 95, were healthy Caucasians from Russia. The data belong to a study of blood T cells in healthy people across ages. Combining a sample-barcoded 5' primer with a J-beta primer mix, a second PCR ran for 7 to 11 cycles. Each sample yielded at least 3 million CDR3-containing paired-end reads. MiXCR, run by TCRdb on the 5' RACE reads, gives a single entry per CDR3 protein. This table holds about 810,000 distinct CDR3 sequences, about 36% found once. V was trimmed by 2 bases and J by 4 bases, leaving 15 bases between them. This CDR3 has 16 amino acids. Looked up from germline, CDR1 is KGHSH and CDR2 is LQKENI.

The sample was blood. The rearrangement joins TRBV18 to TRBJ1-5, with a tentative D call TRBD1 (5 bases). The clonotype comes from a young man in good health. The CDR3 here is CASSPGEGMINQPQHF. As DNA, the CDR3 is TGTGCCAGCTCACCAGGAGAGGGGATGATAAATCAGCCCCAGCATTTT.